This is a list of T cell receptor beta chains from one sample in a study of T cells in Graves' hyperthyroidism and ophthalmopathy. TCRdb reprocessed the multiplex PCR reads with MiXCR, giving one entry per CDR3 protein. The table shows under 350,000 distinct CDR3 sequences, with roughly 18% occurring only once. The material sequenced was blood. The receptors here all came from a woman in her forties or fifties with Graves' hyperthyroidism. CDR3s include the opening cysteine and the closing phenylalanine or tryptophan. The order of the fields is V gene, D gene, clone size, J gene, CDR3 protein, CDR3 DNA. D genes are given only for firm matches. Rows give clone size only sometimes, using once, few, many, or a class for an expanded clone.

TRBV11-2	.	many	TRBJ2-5	CASSLDGPGETQYF	TGTGCCAGCAGCTTAGACGGGCCCGGGGAGACCCAGTACTTC
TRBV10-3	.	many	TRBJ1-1	CAISESARGDTEAFF	TGTGCCATCAGTGAGTCAGCGCGAGGGGACACTGAAGCTTTCTTT
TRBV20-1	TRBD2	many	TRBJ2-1	CSIAGGPYNEQFF	TGCAGTATAGCGGGGGGACCATACAATGAGCAGTTCTTC
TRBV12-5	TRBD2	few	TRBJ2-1	CASGFWTGGGNEQFF	TGTGCTAGTGGTTTCTGGACTGGCGGGGGCAATGAGCAGTTCTTC
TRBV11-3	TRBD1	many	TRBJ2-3	CASSPGTGSTDTQYF	TGTGCCAGCAGCCCCGGGACAGGAAGCACAGATACGCAGTATTTT
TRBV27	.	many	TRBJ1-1	CAGGANTEAFF	TGTGCCGGGGGGGCGAACACTGAAGCTTTCTTT
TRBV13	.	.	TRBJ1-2	CASSLESAAGVGYTF	TGTGCCAGCAGCTTAGAATCAGCCGCCGGGGTTGGCTACACCTTC
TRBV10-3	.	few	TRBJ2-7	CAISEKLAVPYEQYF	TGTGCCATCAGTGAGAAGTTAGCGGTGCCCTACGAGCAGTACTTC
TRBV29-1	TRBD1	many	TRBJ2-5	CSARGQGKQTQYF	TGCAGCGCCCGGGGACAGGGGAAGCAGACCCAGTACTTC
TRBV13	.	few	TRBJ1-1	CASQAGVSTFF	TGTGCCAGCCAGGCCGGAGTCTCGACTTTCTTT
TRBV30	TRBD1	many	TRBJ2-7	CASQKTGGEQYF	TGTGCCAGCCAGAAGACAGGGGGTGAGCAGTACTTC
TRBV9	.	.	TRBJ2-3	CASSVDWAYTDTQYF	TGTGCCAGCAGCGTAGATTGGGCTTACACAGATACGCAGTATTTT
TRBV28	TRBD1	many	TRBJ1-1	CASRKPGQVTEAFF	TGTGCCAGCAGAAAACCGGGACAGGTCACTGAAGCTTTCTTT
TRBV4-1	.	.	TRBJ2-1	CASSQAPVGNEQFF	TGCGCCAGCAGCCAAGCACCGGTGGGGAATGAGCAGTTCTTC
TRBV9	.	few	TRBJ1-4	CASSAAGFEDEKLFF	TGTGCCAGCAGCGCCGCAGGATTCGAGGATGAAAAACTGTTTTTT
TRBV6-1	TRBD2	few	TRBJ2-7	CASREPGLAVGEQYF	TGTGCCAGCAGAGAACCGGGACTAGCGGTCGGAGAGCAGTACTTC
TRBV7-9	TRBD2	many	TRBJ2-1	CASSLGLADYNEQFF	TGTGCCAGCAGCTTAGGTCTAGCGGATTACAATGAGCAGTTCTTC
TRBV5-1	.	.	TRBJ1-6	CASSFGDTNSPLHF	TGCGCCAGCAGCTTCGGGGATACGAATTCACCCCTCCACTTT
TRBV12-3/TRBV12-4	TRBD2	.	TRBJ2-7	CASSPGTSALKQYF	TGTGCCAGCAGCCCCGGGACTAGCGCCCTTAAGCAGTACTTC
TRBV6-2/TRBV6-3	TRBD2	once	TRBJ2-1	CASSARSSSGRSYNEQFF	TGTGCCAGCAGCGCCAGGAGTTCTAGCGGGAGGTCCTACAATGAGCAGTTCTTC
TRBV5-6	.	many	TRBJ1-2	CASSLVGDYGYTF	TGTGCCAGCAGTTTAGTGGGGGACTATGGCTACACCTTC
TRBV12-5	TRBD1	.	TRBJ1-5	CASGLAQKKSRDRADEDNQPQHF	TGTGCTAGTGGTTTGGCACAAAAAAAGAGCCGGGACAGGGCTGATGAGGACAATCAGCCCCAGCATTTT
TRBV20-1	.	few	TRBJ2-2	CSATLGYPNTGELFF	TGCAGTGCTACCCTTGGATACCCGAACACCGGGGAGCTGTTTTTT
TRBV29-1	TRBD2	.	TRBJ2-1	CSVEDLAGEYNEQFF	TGCAGCGTTGAAGATCTAGCGGGGGAGTACAATGAGCAGTTCTTC
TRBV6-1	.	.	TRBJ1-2	CASGTSRSYTF	TGTGCCAGCGGGACTTCTCGGAGCTACACCTTC
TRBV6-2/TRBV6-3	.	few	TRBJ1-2	CASSYLVTGTVDYGYTF	TGTGCCAGCAGTTACTTGGTGACTGGGACGGTGGATTATGGCTACACCTTC